This T cell receptor (beta chain) was observed in a study of blood T cell repertoires in COVID-19. Study details: From the United States, Italy and Spain came samples of acute and convalescent COVID-19.

The CDR3 is 16 amino acids. Per germline, CDR1 SGHRS and CDR2 YFSETQ. V was trimmed by 0 bases and J by 3 bases, leaving 14 bases between them. In the study's own analysis: Estimates of nucleated cell counts were drawn from the amplification of reference gene primers. The data were produced by immunoSEQ multiplex PCR, yet TCRdb's version contains in-frame clones alone and is incomplete. V and J calls and clone size follow that table, whereas D and trimming were derived from the DNA. This table holds about 15,000 clones, approximately 83% found once. The clonotype comes from a man aged 65 to 85 in a cohort sampled during active COVID-19. The J gene is TRBJ2-3, the V gene TRBV5-1; D is ambiguous. The sequencing sample was made of peripheral blood. This CDR3 is CASSLVLPLYTDTQYF. CDR3 in DNA: TGCGCCAGCAGCTTGGTGTTACCCCTCTATACAGATACGCAGTATTTT.